The rows below give T cell receptor beta chains drawn from one sample of a study of T cell responses to AZD1222 COVID-19 vaccine. Sequenced by immunoSEQ multiplex PCR; TCRdb stores in-frame clones only, minus some. Among 100,000 to 150,000 clones, approximately 83% were seen once, and the ten largest hold more than 7.5%. This specimen was peripheral blood, taken on day 0 of AZD1222 vaccination. Receptor source: an adult in good health. Each CDR3 is given with its conserved first and last residue. Each record gives: D gene, J gene, V gene, clone size, CDR3 DNA, CDR3 protein. D genes are given only for firm matches. Not all rows give a size; the values are once, few, many and, for expanded clones, a class.

NA	TRBJ1-2	TRBV20-1	NA	TGCAGTTCAACAGAGAACTATGGCTACACCTTC	CSSTENYGYTF
TRBD2	TRBJ2-1	TRBV19	NA	TGTGCCAGTAGTAGGACTAGCGTAGGCCCTCCTGGGTACAATGAGCAGTTCTTC	CASSRTSVGPPGYNEQFF
TRBD1	TRBJ1-4	TRBV12-5	NA	TGTGCTAGTGGTTTGGGGACAGGCCTTAATGAAAAACTGTTTTTT	CASGLGTGLNEKLFF
TRBD1	TRBJ1-5	TRBV12-5	few	TGTGCTAGTGGTTTGGAGCCAGGGGGCCAGCCCCAGCATTTT	CASGLEPGGQPQHF
NA	TRBJ1-2	TRBV10-2	NA	TGCGCCAGCAGTGGTCGGAGGGAGGGAGGCTACACCTTC	CASSGRREGGYTF
TRBD1	TRBJ1-2	TRBV6-5	NA	TGTGCCAGCAGTCCCCGACAGGGTCGCTATGGCTACACCTTC	CASSPRQGRYGYTF
TRBD1	TRBJ2-1	TRBV5-1	NA	TGCGCCAGCAGCTTGGACTGGACAGGGATCGACAATGAGCAGTTCTTC	CASSLDWTGIDNEQFF
TRBD1	TRBJ1-6	TRBV2	NA	TGTGCCAGCAGTAAGGGACAGCCCGATAATTCACCCCTCCACTTT	CASSKGQPDNSPLHF
NA	TRBJ1-5	TRBV6-5	NA	TGTGCCAGCACCAGGGACGTTTTCCCGGGTCAGCCCCAGCATTTT	CASTRDVFPGQPQHF
NA	TRBJ2-7	TRBV10-3	once	TGTGCCATCAGTGAATCACTAGGGGAGCAGTACTTC	CAISESLGEQYF